The sequence of this TCR beta chain was determined in a study of OX40 agonist ivuxolimab in advanced cancers. Looking at the study overall: Three individuals attained partial responses, comprising one hepatocellular carcinoma case and two cutaneous melanoma cases. Notes on the study in general: Both CD4+ and CD8+ T cell populations in blood had undergone clonal expansion by week 6 at 0.1 to 3.0 mg/kg.

Blood got drawn at baseline, again on cycle 4 day 1, and then on cycle 7 day 1. TCRdb keeps only in-frame clones here, not all; method: immunoSEQ multiplex PCR. There are 99,000 or so clones in the sample; 94% occur only once, and more than 0.15% lies in the top ten. Comment on this clone: The antigen remains unidentified.

CDR1 and CDR2 from the germline V gene are SGHAT and FQNNGV. The CDR3 consists of 14 residues. Trimming removed 5 bases at V and 0 bases at J, with 11 bases between. Sequencing used CD4+ or CD8+ T cells sorted from blood, obtained in a trial of the OX40 agonist ivuxolimab. The clonotype comes from an adult with an advanced solid tumor such as melanoma, head and neck, liver or kidney cancer. The chain has TRBV11-2 and TRBJ2-7; D is unresolved. CDR3 nucleotides: TGTGCCAGCAGCCCTAGGATCAACTCCTACGAGCAGTACTTC. The encoded protein is CASSPRINSYEQYF.